In its sample, the clone carrying this T cell receptor beta chain ranks as medium-sized. These data come from a study of low-dose radiotherapy and immunotherapy resistance in tumors. For the study at large: Cohort 2 patients were irradiated with 1 Gy every two weeks, reaching 13 Gy over 26 weeks. On cycle 1 day 1, patients started four cycles of oral aspirin 300 mg daily.

The time point denotes: before trial treatment. Treatment combined nivolumab, ipilimumab, aspirin, low-dose cyclophosphamide and low-dose radiotherapy in a dose-escalation trial. Germline V gives CDR1 MNHNS, CDR2 SASEGT. The CDR3 contains 15 residues. The V and J ends lost 3 bases and 11 bases respectively, with 20 bases between them. First-strand cDNA used TRAV- and TRBV-specific primers, covering alpha and beta chains. A roughly 20-cycle PCR with a constant-region primer and V-primer adapter amplified TCRs. TCRdb reanalysed the reads using MiXCR and keeps one entry per CDR3 protein. This table holds 45,000 to 75,000 distinct CDR3 sequences, roughly 24% found once.

This specimen was PBMCs, taken before treatment. The sequence was collected from a male donor with prostate cancer. The chain joins TRBV6-1 to TRBJ2-1; TRBD1 is a possible D gene (7 bases). CDR3 sequence: CASSEEGQFKRKQFF. The CDR3 nucleotides read TGTGCCAGCAGTGAGGAGGGACAGTTTAAACGAAAGCAGTTCTTC.